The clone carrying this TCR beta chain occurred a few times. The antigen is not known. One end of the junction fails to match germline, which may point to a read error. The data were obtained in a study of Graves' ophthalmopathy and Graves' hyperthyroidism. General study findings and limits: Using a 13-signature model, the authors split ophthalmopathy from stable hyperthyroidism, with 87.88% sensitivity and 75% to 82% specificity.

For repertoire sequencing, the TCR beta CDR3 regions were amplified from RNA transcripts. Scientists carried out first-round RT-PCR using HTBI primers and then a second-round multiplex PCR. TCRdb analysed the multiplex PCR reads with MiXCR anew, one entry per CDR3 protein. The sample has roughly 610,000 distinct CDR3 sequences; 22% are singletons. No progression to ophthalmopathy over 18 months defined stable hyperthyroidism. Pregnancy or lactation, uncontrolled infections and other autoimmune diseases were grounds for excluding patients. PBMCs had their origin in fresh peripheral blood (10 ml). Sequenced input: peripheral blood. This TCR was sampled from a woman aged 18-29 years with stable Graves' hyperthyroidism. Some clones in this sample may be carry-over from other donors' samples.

The DNA of the CDR3 is TGTGCCAGCAGCCCCGGACAGGGGAACATTAAGTACTTC. It yields the protein CASSPGQGNIKYF. The chain combines TRBV7-2 with TRBJ2-4, with TRBD1 matching over 9 bases. The germline V gene encodes CDR1 SGHTA and CDR2 FQGNSA. The CDR3 totals 13 residues.